This T cell receptor (beta chain) was identified in a study of T cells after yellow fever vaccination (dated by TCRdb to between 2018 and 2020). In terms of the full investigation: The SMART-Seq v4 Ultra Low Input RNA kit was used to prepare libraries from fractions with low cell numbers. Two healthy male donors made up the cohort, one aged 18 to 30 years and the other aged 30 to 40 years. Bulk TCR alpha and beta repertoires were sequenced longitudinally to track T-cell clones before and after primary and booster YFV17D yellow fever vaccination. Bulk PBMC replicates and cell subsets were isolated from blood drawn at multiple timepoints before and after both primary and secondary immunization. Paper-wide results and their limitations: A small fraction of clonotypes showed up in both the CD4 and CD8 compartments, probably as a result of convergent recombination. Because the study included only a couple of donors, the extent to which the findings can be generalized is limited. Because abundant contaminating clonotypes from the bulk population could be contained in FACS-sorted repertoires, computational filtering was required. Compared with the primary T-cell response, the secondary T-cell response was faster but weaker, reaching its peak on day 5 rather than on day 15. After the booster, most clones that had expanded after primary vaccination were detected again (roughly 96% of CD4 and 88% of CD8), suggesting broad maintenance of memory.

V sheds 0 bases and J sheds 4 bases, leaving 10 bases between their ends. The CDR3, from cysteine to phenylalanine, totals 15 residues. Only the CDR3 DNA is retained, 45 bases long and in frame from the first base. Sequences LGHNA (CDR1) and YSLEER (CDR2) are obtained from the germline V gene. This clonotype was seen a few times. Its antigen target is currently unknown. The sample holds no much larger clone one base away, and base qualities are not on file. Taken with the paper, the label for treatment or condition translates to: live attenuated yellow fever vaccine strain. At each blood-draw timepoint, two biological replicates of bulk PBMCs were collected. PBMCs were isolated from peripheral blood using a standard Ficoll-Paque protocol. RNA was extracted with TriZol from bulk PBMCs, CD4 and CD8 fractions, and dextramer-positive and dextramer-negative fractions. Synthesis of TCR cDNA relied on 5'RACE template switching, a step that introduced a universal primer site along with unique molecular identifiers. Priming for cDNA synthesis came from both the TCR alpha and TCR beta constant segments. Library amplification involved two PCR steps, and the second step added sample barcodes and sequencing adapters. Sequencing of the libraries was done on either Illumina HiSeq 2500 (2x100 bp) or NovaSeq (2x150 bp). Per the original workflow: MIGEC handled demultiplexing of reads and collapsing into UMI consensus sequences, while MiXCR performed V(D)J alignment. Clonotypes responding to the vaccine were identified with edgeR on replicate PBMC samples, with the criteria of FDR below 0.01 and a log2 fold change above 5 up to day 15. Each bulk clonotype received a CD4 or CD8 identity based on whether the sequenced CD4 or CD8 repertoire contained that clonotype at higher abundance. Using fastp at Q25 and MiXCR, TCRdb reprocessed the public reads and kept productive beta chains. Duplicate CDR3 protein sequences are folded into a single record with the most common DNA and genes. Here the V and J calls rest on TCRdb's processing, not on the authors' analysis. The sample table holds some 560,000 distinct CDR3 sequences, of which less than 20% were seen once. Together, the top ten hold 15% to 20% of the sample.

This specimen was PBMCs, taken about 5 days after the first yellow fever vaccination. The source of this sequence is a man aged 18 to 29 who received the YFV17D yellow fever vaccine. The sequence is built from TRBV4-3 and TRBJ2-1; the D gene is perhaps TRBD1 or TRBD2, each of them matching over 6 bases. The DNA reads as follows: TGCGCCAGCAGCCAAGATCGGGGGCGGTACAATGAGCAGTTCTTC. It codes for CASSQDRGRYNEQFF.